This T cell receptor beta chain was captured by sequencing in a study of shared clonotypes between healthy human individuals. Study-level background: Each donor had three CD4 naive, three CD4 memory, two CD8 naive and one CD8 memory plate. Regarding the study as a whole: Naive CD4 clonotype sharing across several donors was about 5%.

About this clone: Its antigen remains unknown.

Template for every sorted-subset replicate PCR totaled about 0.2 ug DNA, 30,000 to 35,000 T cell genomes. Profiled with immunoSEQ multiplex PCR; TCRdb holds only in-frame clones, not every one. The sample gives roughly 1,600,000 clones, approximately 98.5% of which show up once; about 0.34% is in the top ten. The sequenced sample consisted of naive CD4+ T cells sorted from blood. Subset described: CD45RA+ positively selected. The origin of this receptor is a man aged 25-45 years in good health.

The CDR3 is CASSSGLGGNEQFF. CDR3 in DNA: TGCGCCAGCAGTTCCGGACTAGGTGGGAATGAGCAGTTCTTC. V usage is TRBV5-1 and J usage is TRBJ2-1, with 7 bases that match TRBD2. Trimming at V came to 5 bases and at J to 7 bases, leaving 9 bases not matched to a gene. CDR1 and CDR2 from the germline V gene are SGHRS and YFSETQ. There are 14 residues in the CDR3.